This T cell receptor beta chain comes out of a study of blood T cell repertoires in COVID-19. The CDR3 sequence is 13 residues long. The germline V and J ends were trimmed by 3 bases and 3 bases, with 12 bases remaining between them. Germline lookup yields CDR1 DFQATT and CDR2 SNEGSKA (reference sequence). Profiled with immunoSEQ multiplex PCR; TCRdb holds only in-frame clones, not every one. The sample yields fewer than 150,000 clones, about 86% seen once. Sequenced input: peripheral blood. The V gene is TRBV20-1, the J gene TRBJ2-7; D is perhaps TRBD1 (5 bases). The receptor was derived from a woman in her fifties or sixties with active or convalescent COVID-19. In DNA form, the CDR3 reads TGCAGTGCTAGTTCTGACAGAAACTACGAGCAGTACTTC. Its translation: CSASSDRNYEQYF.